Presented here are 19 T cell receptor beta chains from one specimen sequenced in a study of T cell responses to AZD1222 COVID-19 vaccine. Profiled with immunoSEQ multiplex PCR; TCRdb holds only in-frame clones, not every one. Of approximately 200,000 clones in the sample, 90% to 95% are singletons; the top ten hold 9.2%. The starting material was peripheral blood, obtained on day 0 of AZD1222 vaccination. All receptors derive from an adult in good health.

This chain uses TRBV30 with TRBJ2-7, with TRBD2 matching over 13 bases. CDR1 and CDR2 (germline): GTSNPN, SVGIG (reference sequence). With V trimmed by 1 base and J by 3 bases, 9 bases remained unmatched. The CDR3 covers 17 residues. The CDR3 spells CAWSARAGLAGYYEQYF. CDR3 nucleotides: TGTGCCTGGAGTGCGAGGGCGGGACTAGCGGGATACTACGAGCAGTACTTC.

V usage is TRBV7-3 and J usage is TRBJ2-1, with D possibly matching TRBD2 (6 bases). The CDR3 covers 15 residues. In germline, CDR1 is SGHTA, CDR2 FQGTGA. Trimming pared 2 bases from V and 12 bases from J, leaving 20 bases between. Written as DNA, the CDR3 is TGTGCCAGCAGCTTAGGTCTAGCGATCGGCGATACGCAGTTCTTC. Protein sequence: CASSLGLAIGDTQFF.

V and J are TRBV7-3 and TRBJ2-1, with 8 nucleotides matching TRBD2. J lost 6 bases, V lost 2 bases, and 3 bases had no gene match. This CDR3 spans 14 amino acids. Germline V gene sequence: CDR1 SGHTA, CDR2 FQGTGA. The CDR3 DNA reads as TGTGCCAGCAGCTTAGCGGGAGGATTCAATGAGCAGTTCTTC. Protein: CASSLAGGFNEQFF.

The chain joins TRBV11-2 to TRBJ1-6; 8 bases agree with TRBD1. The CDR3 spans 16 residues. The junction had 9 bases not matched to a gene; V was cut back by 4 bases and J by 7 bases. The germline V gene encodes CDR1 SGHAT and CDR2 FQNNGV. CDR3 amino acids: CASSYLRTGWNSPLHF. In DNA, the CDR3 is TGTGCCAGCAGCTACCTTAGGACAGGGTGGAATTCACCCCTCCACTTT.

This chain uses TRBV28 with TRBJ1-5; no definite D call. Trimming shortened V by 1 base and J by 2 bases, and 9 bases separated the two germline ends. The length of the CDR3 is 15 residues. Germline CDR1 MDHEN, CDR2 SYDVKM. Here the CDR3 DNA reads TGTGCCAGCAGTTTATCGGTGTCAGGCAATCAGCCCCAGCATTTT. Amino acids: CASSLSVSGNQPQHF. Together with reference TRBV28 and TRBJ1-5, the CDR3 gives the full variable domain: DVKVTQSSRYLVKRTGEKVFLECVQDMDHENMFWYRQDPGLGLRLIYFSYDVKMKEKGDIPEGYSVSREKKERFSLILESASTNQTSMYLCASSLSVSGNQPQHFGDGTRLSIL.

The rearrangement links TRBV19 to TRBJ1-5; 9 bases fit TRBD1. The V segment lost 3 bases and the J segment 4 bases; nucleotides outside the gene matches: 7. Germline assignment: CDR1 LNHDA and CDR2 SQIVND (reference sequence). This CDR3 is 16 amino acids long. CDR3 DNA sequence: TGTGCCAGTAGTATGCCTCGGGACAGGGCTAATCAGCCCCAGCATTTT. Its protein is CASSMPRDRANQPQHF.

V gene TRBV6-4 combines with J gene TRBJ1-2, with 7 bases that match TRBD1. Trimming cost V 10 bases and J 3 bases; bases outside gene matches: 17. This CDR3 spans 16 amino acids. Per germline, CDR1 MRHNA and CDR2 SNTAGT. This CDR3 reads CATRGVIPGSHYGYTF. The CDR3 DNA follows: TGTGCCACCAGGGGGGTAATTCCGGGTTCCCACTATGGCTACACCTTC.

V and J are TRBV6-2 or TRBV6-3 and TRBJ1-5, with D possibly matching TRBD1 (5 bases). Germline V CDR1 and CDR2: MNHEY, SVGEGT. V shed 2 bases and J shed 5 bases, with 13 bases lying between them. The CDR3 contains 15 residues. For the CDR3, the DNA is TGTGCCAGCAGTTACATAAGACAGACGGATCAGCCCCAGCATTTT. Translated, it gives CASSYIRQTDQPQHF.

The J gene is TRBJ1-1, the V gene TRBV14, with 10 bases matching TRBD1. V was pared by 7 bases and J by 5 bases, with 4 bases of the junction left unmatched. Germline V gene data show CDR1 as SGHDN and CDR2 as FVKESK. This CDR3 region has 13 residues. The CDR3 here is CASNQDRGTEAFF. In nucleotides, the CDR3 is TGTGCCAGCAATCAGGACAGGGGGACTGAAGCTTTCTTT.

The chain carries TRBV18 and TRBJ2-1, with D perhaps given as TRBD1 or TRBD2 (5 bases each). This CDR3 spans 20 amino acids. Germline CDR1 KGHSH, CDR2 LQKENI. V lost 7 bases, J lost 0 bases, and 28 bases lay in between. This CDR3 reads CASYKTRGYHTKGSYNEQFF. In DNA, the CDR3 is TGTGCCAGCTATAAAACGAGGGGCTACCATACCAAGGGCTCCTACAATGAGCAGTTCTTC.

This chain uses TRBV5-8 with TRBJ1-1, with D maybe TRBD1 (6 bases). CDR1 SGHTS and CDR2 YDEGEE come from the germline V gene. CDR3 length: 14 residues. With 0 bases removed from V and 0 bases from J, the gap between germline ends came to 6 bases. CDR3 bases: TGTGCCAGCAGCTTGGGACAGGTGAACACTGAAGCTTTCTTT. It is translated as CASSLGQVNTEAFF.

The chain is built from TRBV19 and TRBJ2-1, with no clear D. The V end was cut by 3 bases, the J end by 4 bases, with 7 bases between. The V gene's germline CDR1 is LNHDA and CDR2 SQIVND (reference sequence). This CDR3 spans 13 amino acids. This CDR3 reads CASSILDYNEQFF. The CDR3 DNA follows: TGTGCCAGTAGTATCTTAGATTACAATGAGCAGTTCTTC.

The chain carries TRBV6-5 and TRBJ2-3; tentative D call: TRBD2 (6 bases). The CDR3 is made up of 15 amino acids. CDR1 is MNHEY, CDR2 SVGAGI, per germline. Trimming removed 4 bases at V and 1 base at J, with 12 bases between. CDR3 loop: CASSSRRAGTDTQYF. The DNA of the CDR3 is TGTGCCAGCAGTTCTCGGAGGGCCGGCACAGATACGCAGTATTTT.

V usage is TRBV28 and J usage is TRBJ2-2; D possibly corresponds to TRBD2 (5 bases). V lost 7 bases and J 0 bases, leaving 12 bases between the germline ends. CDR3 size: 15 residues. Germline CDR1 and CDR2: MDHEN and SYDVKM. The CDR3 spells CASKLGPSNTGELFF. CDR3 in DNA: TGTGCCAGCAAACTAGGGCCCTCGAACACCGGGGAGCTGTTTTTT.

The genes are TRBV27 and TRBJ2-7; 9 nucleotides agree with TRBD2. V lost 5 bases, J lost 6 bases, and 5 bases stayed unmatched. CDR1 MNHEY and CDR2 SMNVEV come from the germline V gene (reference sequence). The CDR3 is 13 residues long. CDR3 nucleotides: TGTGCCAGCAGTGACCGGACTAGCGTCGAGCAGTACTTC. Its protein is CASSDRTSVEQYF.

V and J are TRBV6-4 and TRBJ2-3; D perhaps matches TRBD1 (7 bases). V shed 5 bases and J shed 4 bases, with 13 bases lying between them. The CDR3 spans 14 residues. Germline V CDR1 and CDR2: MRHNA, SNTAGT. The CDR3 loop is CASSSDREADTQYF. DNA of the CDR3: TGTGCCAGCAGTTCCGACAGGGAGGCAGATACGCAGTATTTT.

This clone is a singleton in its sample. The chain employs TRBV14 and TRBJ2-3; D not resolved. The germline V gene has CDR1 SGHDN and CDR2 FVKESK. The CDR3 extends over 13 amino acids. Trimming removed 2 bases at V and 6 bases at J, with 9 bases between. CDR3 DNA: TGTGCCAGCAGCCAAAACGGCTGGGATACGCAGTATTTT. It encodes CASSQNGWDTQYF.

This clone appeared a single time. The chain has TRBV18 and TRBJ2-7; D is possibly TRBD1 or TRBD2 (7 bases each). CDR1 KGHSH and CDR2 LQKENI come from the germline V gene. V was shortened by 3 bases and J by 5 bases, with 20 bases between the two germline ends. This CDR3 contains 16 residues. The CDR3 DNA reads TGTGCCAGCTCACCGACGACAGGGAGGGGTAGAAACGAGCAGTACTTC. Amino acid sequence: CASSPTTGRGRNEQYF.

The chain carries TRBV30 and TRBJ1-2, with no clear D. The CDR3 is 13 amino acids. CDR1 is GTSNPN and CDR2 is SVGIG in the germline V gene (reference sequence). The germline V and J ends were trimmed by 2 bases and 0 bases, with 7 bases remaining between them. The DNA for the CDR3 is TGTGCCTGGAGTACTCGAGCTAACTATGGCTACACCTTC. Protein product: CAWSTRANYGYTF.